This paragraph covers one TCR beta chain sequence. The primer mix had 60 Vbeta and 13 Jbeta primers. TCRdb keeps only in-frame clones here, not all; method: immunoSEQ multiplex PCR. The data hold hundreds of thousands of clones, with roughly two thirds observed a single time. These data are taken from a study of cytomegalovirus exposure and HLA in healthy donors. Across the study: Approximately 80 million unique TCRs, all from HLA-typed donors, were included in an early release of the data.

Germline values: CDR1 LNHDA, CDR2 SQIVND (reference sequence). The CDR3 consists of 14 residues. The ends lost 10 bases at V and 5 bases at J; junction bases unmatched: 10. Sequenced: PBMCs. The chain uses TRBV19 and TRBJ2-2; 7 positions match TRBD2. The TCR originated in a female donor in good health and CMV-seronegative. As DNA, the CDR3 is TGTGCCACGGCCCTAGCGGAAAAGACCGGGGAGCTGTTTTTT. As protein: CATALAEKTGELFF.